Given below is one TCR beta chain in context. Its antigen is not identified. This record belongs to a study of cytomegalovirus exposure and HLA in healthy donors. Among the 120 subjects of the validation cohort, separate from the 666-subject first cohort, were the donors. Study-wide results and caveats: Reported results showed that the classifier diagnosed cytomegalovirus status with high specificity and sensitivity. Fewer than 200 TCR beta chains were listed as cytomegalovirus-associated.

The table came from immunoSEQ multiplex PCR; TCRdb's copy has only in-frame clones and leaves some out. The top ten clones hold approximately 1.1% of a sample with approximately 220,000 clones, just over 90% of them seen once. Trimming pared 0 bases from V and 6 bases from J, leaving 12 bases between. There are 14 residues in the CDR3. Germline assignment: CDR1 GTSNPN and CDR2 SVGIG (reference sequence). This TCR was recovered from a woman in her late teens or twenties in good health and CMV-seronegative. The J gene is TRBJ1-5, the V gene TRBV30; D is possibly TRBD1 (6 bases). The source material was PBMCs. The CDR3 region is CAWSVRGGLQPQHF. The CDR3 nucleotides read TGTGCCTGGAGTGTACGTGGGGGCCTTCAGCCCCAGCATTTT.